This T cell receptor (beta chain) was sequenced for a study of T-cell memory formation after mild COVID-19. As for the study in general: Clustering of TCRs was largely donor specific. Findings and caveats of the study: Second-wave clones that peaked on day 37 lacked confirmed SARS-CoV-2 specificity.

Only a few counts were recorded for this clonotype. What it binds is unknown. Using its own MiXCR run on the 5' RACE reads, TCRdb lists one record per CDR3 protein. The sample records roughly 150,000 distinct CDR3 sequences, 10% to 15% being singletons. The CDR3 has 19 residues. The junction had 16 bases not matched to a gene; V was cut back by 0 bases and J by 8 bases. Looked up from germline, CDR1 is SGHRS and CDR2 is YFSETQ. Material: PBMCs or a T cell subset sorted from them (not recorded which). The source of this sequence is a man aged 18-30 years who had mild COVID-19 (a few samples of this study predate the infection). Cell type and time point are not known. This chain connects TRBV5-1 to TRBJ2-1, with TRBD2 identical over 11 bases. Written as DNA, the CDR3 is TGCGCCAGCAGCTTGGTCCCCGTTAGCGGGGGGGCCGAGGTCTATGAGCAGTTCTTC. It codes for CASSLVPVSGGAEVYEQFF. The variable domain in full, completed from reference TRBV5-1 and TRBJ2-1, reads KAGVTQTPRYLIKTRGQQVTLSCSPISGHRSVSWYQQTPGQGLQFLFEYFSETQRNKGNFPGRFSGRQFSNSRSEMNVSTLELGDSALYLCASSLVPVSGGAEVYEQFFGPGTRLTVL.